This T cell receptor (beta chain) derives from a study of cytomegalovirus exposure and HLA in healthy donors (TCRdb year 2017). Concerning the study at large: According to an earlier analysis of around 600 of the donors, about 179 million T cells yielded 117 million unique TCR beta sequences and roughly 280 Gb of sequence data. An early release that covered around 590 HLA-typed donors contained approximately 300 gigabases of sequencing data and some 87 million unique TCR sequences. Among the approximately 400 genotyped donors, about 83% belonged to the genetic ancestry cluster associated with self-reported Caucasian donors. The study was designed to test whether signatures of past pathogen exposure could be identified by cataloging public T cell receptors. The study profiled the T cell repertoires of hundreds of subjects by immunosequencing and related them to cytomegalovirus serostatus. Besides the first cohort of about 730 subjects, a separate validation cohort made up of 120 different subjects was used. High-throughput TCR immunosequencing, statistical association of individual TCRs with disease status, and machine learning were combined to predict cytomegalovirus infection status. A later analysis re-examined previously published TCR beta repertoires from about 700 donors and added high-resolution HLA genotyping to investigate patterns of TCR occurrence. In the later analysis, no new phenotypic data were used to find candidate immune exposures; instead, reliance was placed on TCR beta sequences and their occurrence across donors. An earlier analysis of 587 of the donors applied high-throughput TCR beta sequencing to assess whether each TCR beta V gene segment acted as functional or pseudogenic. Donor age, sex, ethnicity and CMV serostatus were compiled alongside the repertoire data. In a later genetic analysis, genome-wide SNP genotypes for about 60% of the 666 donors were used, and that subset was treated as a discovery cohort. Every repertoire in the discovery cohort had been generated on one and the same sequencing platform. Both class I and class II loci were covered by HLA typing, at four-digit resolution. Typing coverage differed by locus: A, B, C, DRB1 and DQB1 were typed in about 620-630 donors, DQA1 in 522, DPA1 in approximately 610, and DPB1 in 400 to 480. Because of strong linkage in the cohort, 5 or 6 DR-DQ haplotypes were treated as single units for association and clustering. On average, over 200,000 unique TCR beta nucleotide sequences were sequenced per donor among about 400 genotyped donors of the cohort, with roughly 19% of those sequences being non-productive.

CDR1 and CDR2 were assigned from the germline V gene (reference sequence) as PRHDT and FYEKMQ. Reading from cysteine to phenylalanine, the CDR3 counts 15 amino acids. The retained sequence is limited to the CDR3, 45 bases, with the frame set at the first base. V is cut back by 5 bases and J by 0 bases, with 7 bases in the junction unmatched. The investigation overall reported the following: In a later analysis, most CMV-associated TCR beta chains were found to appear HLA-restricted, with HLA associations seemingly driven largely by CMV exposure. A later analysis found that TCR association rates varied across HLA loci, with DRB1 alleles showing the most associated TCRs and HLA-C alleles the fewest. CMV serostatus was the only immune exposure information available for the cohort. Because HLA typing was unavailable for some donors at each locus, only the typed subset was used in association tests. Correlated functional status among segregating V segments might be attributable to linkage disequilibrium, but an unknown experimental factor could not be ruled out. Assigning TCR associations to individual alleles was difficult when HLA alleles, especially DR and DQ, strongly co-occurred. In an earlier analysis of about 540 of the donors, most TCR beta V segments were observed in productive rearrangements about 87% or about 30% of the time, broadly matching IMGT annotations. Only TCR beta chains were sequenced in this cohort, and the absence of alpha or paired-chain data limited detectable features. Specific HLA alleles were associated with 15,000 to 20,000 TCR beta sequences at a false discovery rate of 0.05 in a later analysis. A further reported finding was that TCR beta sequences accurately predicted the HLA-A and HLA-B alleles for most subjects in the first cohort. In a later analysis, several top co-occurrence clusters were reported to appear linked to parvovirus B19, influenza, CMV and Epstein-Barr virus. A cluster of highly shared sequence variants was judged likely to represent a technical artifact of the sequencing pipeline. A total of about 180 TCR beta chains were listed by the study as associated with cytomegalovirus. A later genetic analysis reported fewer N-insertions in productive TCRs among donors in an Asian-associated ancestry cluster than the approximately 670-donor mean. According to the authors, the approach could potentially be generalized to other disease states and immunological phenotypes. Roughly uniform sequencing depth across donors was assumed in presence/absence analyses, although this assumption may not hold. The classifier was reported to diagnose cytomegalovirus status with high specificity and sensitivity in both the original cohort and the validation cohort. Because counts were too low, about 15 rarely observed V segments, including chromosome 9 orphons, were left out of the earlier analysis of 587 of the donors. Compared with equally common non-associated chains, HLA-associated TCR beta chains in a later analysis were more clonally expanded and had lower generation probabilities. Across donors, most TCR sequences were observed very rarely, whereas some public TCRs were present in many individuals. In a later genetic analysis, a missense DCLRE1C variant was associated with V-gene and J-gene trimming of TCR beta chains, and the association was replicated in an independent cohort. Because the 87-base-pair reads could not distinguish some IMGT-functional V segments, including TRBV6-2 and TRBV6-3, those segments were excluded. In vitro tests confirmed that a few of the cytomegalovirus-associated TCR beta chains recognize cytomegalovirus antigens.

This clone appeared once. Its antigen is not yet known. Per-nucleotide qualities are absent, and no much larger clonotype sits a single base away. The library came from the immunoSEQ multiplex PCR assay. The multiplex PCR relied on a mix of 60 forward primers for TCR Vbeta segments and 13 reverse primers for TCR Jbeta segments. A multiplex PCR assay on genomic DNA amplified the CDR3 region of rearranged TCR beta genes. Amplified TCR beta libraries were sequenced as 87-base-pair reads on the Illumina HiSeq System. The authors' analysis ran thus. Across the 700 or so repertoires, a later analysis counted approximately 83 million unique TCR beta chains, around 10 million of which were shared by at least two donors. Raw reads were error-corrected and collapsed into unique sequences by a nearest-neighbor algorithm in which closely related sequences were merged to remove PCR and sequencing errors. CDR3 sequences were aligned to IMGT reference sequences to assign V, D and J gene segments. For a sequence to be retained, a match of at least six nucleotides was required to both a V gene segment and a J gene segment. A rearrangement counted as productive if the CDR3 had no stop codons and remained in frame with V and J, and every other rearrangement counted as non-productive. CDR3 was defined by IMGT convention, running from the second conserved V-encoded cysteine to the conserved J-encoded phenylalanine. In an earlier analysis of more than 550 of the donors, sequences lacking an unambiguous match to a single V gene segment were excluded. An earlier analysis of just under 600 of the donors called V segments functional above 56.7% productive rearrangements and segregating when the between-donor standard deviation exceeded 5%. A statistical classification framework was built for diagnosing cytomegalovirus status from the catalog of TCR beta chain sequences. V and J gene assignment, in a later analysis, came from comparing TCR nucleotide sequences with IMGT/GENE-DB human TR gene sequences. The TCRdist pipeline was used in a later analysis to assign CDR3 sequences and most-parsimonious VDJ recombination scenarios. In a later analysis, every TCR beta chain was defined by the combination of its CDR3 amino acid sequence and its V-gene family, and reads without a unique V-gene family were dropped. In a later analysis, fewer than 650 highly shared, low-generation-probability nucleotide sequences were removed to address suspected cross-contamination and a sequencing artifact. A later analysis calculated a clonal expansion index for each public chain from normalized within-repertoire ranks of inferred template counts. A later analysis computed generation probabilities with a VDJ recombination model fitted to out-of-frame rearrangements, and checked the results against IGoR. In a later analysis, TCR-TCR, TCR-HLA and TCR-CMV co-occurrence was scored with hypergeometric tests, and a repertoire-size bias correction was applied to TCR pairs. To estimate false discovery rates, a later analysis permuted the HLA or CMV assignments 20 times. In a later analysis, co-occurring TCRs were grouped using DBSCAN, with TCRdist sequence similarity added in when clustering inside HLA-allele-positive subsets. Co-occurrence clustering excluded repertoires with fewer than 30,000 or more than 120,000 public chains, plus five with anomalous nucleotide sharing. The source is immuneACCESS, and TCRdb retained only in-frame sequences with V and J called. Part of the clones is not carried over; for the studies checked, unresolved V genes explain less than half of this, and the remainder is unexplained. The V and J calls and clone size come from that table; D and trimming were worked out from the DNA. The sample records 150,000 to 200,000 clones, 75% to 80% of which are singletons. The top ten hold 5% to 7% of the sample.

The cohort comprised 670 or so healthy bone marrow donors. All cohort members were sampled while nominally healthy, although unrecorded immune exposures were likely present. The donor was CMV seropositive and belonged to the group of more than 250 seropositive cohort members. A peripheral blood sample was collected from each donor, and TCR beta sequencing was performed on peripheral blood mononuclear cells. Genomic DNA extraction from the blood cell samples was performed with the Qiagen DNeasy Blood Extraction Kit. The chain couples TRBV13 to TRBJ2-7; TRBD1 aligns with 7 central bases. This TCR was recovered from a middle-aged man in good health and CMV-seropositive. The source material was PBMCs. The nucleotide sequence reads as follows: TGTGCCAGCAGCCGTGGGGGACAGCTCTCCTACGAGCAGTACTTC. It encodes CASSRGGQLSYEQYF.